Listed here are 19 T cell receptor beta chains from one sample, sequenced in a study of CD8 T cells in Susac syndrome. Random hexamers served to reverse transcribe about 0.5 to 1 ug RNA. One entry per CDR3 protein results from TCRdb running MiXCR on the immunoSEQ multiplex PCR reads. The sample has 110,000 or so distinct CDR3 sequences, 94% seen once; the top ten hold about 0.089%. The specimen sequenced was CD4+ T cells from PBMCs. The receptors were gathered from a human donor in good health.

This clonotype showed up just once. The V gene is TRBV2, the J gene TRBJ2-7; a weak D match, TRBD1 (7 bases). Germline lookup yields CDR1 SNHLY and CDR2 FYNNEI. The CDR3 sequence is 13 residues long. V lost 6 bases to trimming and J lost 2 bases, with 11 bases between them. The CDR3 sequence: CASRRDSTYEQYF. Here the CDR3 DNA reads TGTGCCAGCAGGCGGGACAGCACCTACGAGCAGTACTTC.

The genes are TRBV12-3 or TRBV12-4 and TRBJ2-2; a possible D gene is TRBD2 (6 bases). V dropped 3 bases and J dropped 3 bases, with 8 bases sitting between them. The CDR3 length is 14 residues. The CDR3 DNA is TGTGCCAGCAGTTTGGGACTCTACACCGGGGAGCTGTTTTTT. This encodes CASSLGLYTGELFF.

This clonotype was observed once. The J gene is TRBJ2-7, the V gene TRBV3-1; TRBD2 might be the D (5 bases). This CDR3 spans 18 amino acids. The V gene's germline CDR1 is LGHDT and CDR2 YNNKEL (reference sequence). The V end was cut by 0 bases, the J end by 3 bases, with 21 bases between. In DNA form, the CDR3 reads TGTGCCAGCAGCCAAGATCAAATCGGCAGTCTAGCAAACTACGAGCAGTACTTC. This gives the protein CASSQDQIGSLANYEQYF.

This clonotype is a singleton in its sample. V and J are TRBV12-3 or TRBV12-4 and TRBJ1-1; D perhaps matches TRBD1 (6 bases). The germline V and J ends were trimmed by 6 bases and 0 bases, with 17 bases remaining between them. The CDR3 sequence is 16 residues long. The CDR3 loop reads CASSPGAGVMNTEAFF. The CDR3 nucleotides are TGTGCCAGCAGCCCTGGCGCAGGGGTCATGAACACTGAAGCTTTCTTT.

For the CDR3, the DNA is TGTGCCAGCAGCGTGGGGGGACTAGGATCCAATGAGCAGTTCTTC. Translation: CASSVGGLGSNEQFF. This rearrangement joins TRBV5-4 to TRBJ2-1; 8 bases map to TRBD2. J was trimmed by 6 bases and V by 4 bases; bases with no gene match: 9. Looked up from germline, CDR1 is SGHNT and CDR2 is YYREEE (reference sequence). The CDR3 totals 15 residues.

In DNA, the CDR3 is TGCAGCGAGTCAGCGGGAGAGGGGGAGACCCAGTACTTC. It codes for CSESAGEGETQYF. This sequence joins TRBV29-1 and TRBJ2-5; 8 bases agree with TRBD2. With V trimmed by 7 bases and J by 5 bases, 9 bases remained unmatched. Per the germline V gene, CDR1 is SQVTM and CDR2 is ANQGSEA. The CDR3 is made up of 13 amino acids. Full variable domain (missing parts from reference TRBV29-1 and TRBJ2-5): SAVISQKPSRDICQRGTSLTIQCQVDSQVTMMFWYRQQPGQSLTLIATANQGSEATYESGFVIDKFPISRPNLTFSTLTVSNMSPEDSSIYLCSESAGEGETQYFGPGTRLLVL.

This clonotype has a single count. The V gene is TRBV7-9, the J gene TRBJ1-6, with D perhaps matching TRBD1 (5 bases). CDR1 SEHNR and CDR2 FQNEAQ come from the germline V gene (reference sequence). Trimming took off 9 bases at V and 7 bases at J, with 16 bases between the two ends. The CDR3 has 14 residues. The CDR3, as DNA: TGTGCCAGTCGGGGTTTGGGGGAAAATTCACCCCTCCACTTT. Amino acids: CASRGLGENSPLHF.

This chain joins TRBV30 and TRBJ1-1; maybe TRBD1 (6 bases). The germline V and J ends were trimmed by 5 bases and 2 bases, with 15 bases remaining between them. Germline CDR1 GTSNPN, CDR2 SVGIG (reference sequence). The CDR3 is made up of 14 amino acids. For the CDR3, the DNA is TGTGCCTGGGACAGAAAGGACAGTAACACTGAAGCTTTCTTT. Translation gives CAWDRKDSNTEAFF.

V and J are TRBV2 and TRBJ2-7; 7 bases agree with TRBD1. V lost 4 bases and J lost 5; bases outside the gene matches: 5. The CDR3 consists of 13 residues. Germline-derived CDR1 and CDR2 are SNHLY and FYNNEI. CDR3 bases: TGTGCCAGCAGTGGACAGGGTGGCGACGAGCAGTACTTC. Protein sequence: CASSGQGGDEQYF.

This clonotype was counted once. The chain has TRBV30 and TRBJ1-2; D is possibly TRBD1 (6 bases). Trimming shortened V by 5 bases and J by 5 bases, and 15 bases separated the two germline ends. The V gene's germline CDR1 is GTSNPN and CDR2 SVGIG (reference sequence). The CDR3 totals 13 residues. CDR3 sequence (DNA): TGTGCCTGGGGACAGAGGGCCGTATATGGCTACACCTTC. It is translated as CAWGQRAVYGYTF.

The chain links TRBV3-1 to TRBJ2-7, with 9 bases matching TRBD1. CDR1 is LGHDT, CDR2 YNNKEL, per germline (reference sequence). The CDR3 length is 15 residues. V lost 1 base, J lost 0 bases, and 1 base stayed unmatched. Here the CDR3 reads CASSQVTGGSYEQYF. The DNA for the CDR3 is TGTGCCAGCAGCCAAGTGACAGGGGGCTCCTACGAGCAGTACTTC.

The V and J genes are TRBV6-6 and TRBJ1-5, with 7 positions matching TRBD1. Germline assignment: CDR1 MNHNY and CDR2 SVGAGI (reference sequence). CDR3 length: 15 residues. V gave up 8 bases and J gave up 0 bases; unmatched junction bases: 7. The CDR3 nucleotides are TGTGCCAGCCAAATCACAGGGGATAGCAATCAGCCCCAGCATTTT. This codes for CASQITGDSNQPQHF.

The gene calls are TRBV18 and TRBJ2-7, with TRBD2 matching 8 bases. This CDR3 contains 15 residues. J gave up 4 bases and V 6 bases, and 11 bases lay outside the gene matches. Germline V CDR1 and CDR2: KGHSH, LQKENI. DNA of the CDR3: TGTGCCAGCTCGATTGGGTCCGGCGGGAGGTACGAGCAGTACTTC. Protein product: CASSIGSGGRYEQYF.

The J gene is TRBJ1-3, the V gene TRBV20-1, with a weak D call TRBD1 (5 bases). V lost 1 base, J lost 4 bases, and 14 bases lay in between. This CDR3 comprises 15 residues. Looked up from germline, CDR1 is DFQATT and CDR2 is SNEGSKA (reference sequence). CDR3 amino acids: CSARAEGARGNTIYF. The CDR3 region has the DNA TGCAGTGCTAGAGCGGAAGGGGCGCGAGGAAACACCATATATTTT.

The chain carries TRBV30 and TRBJ1-5, with TRBD1 matching 7 bases. Germline trimming cut 1 base from V and 6 bases from J; bases unmatched to any gene: 9. Germline-derived CDR1 and CDR2 are GTSNPN and SVGIG (reference sequence). This CDR3 has 15 amino acids. CDR3 coding DNA: TGTGCCTGGAGTGACCCCGACAGGGTGAGTCAGCCCCAGCATTTT. Translated: CAWSDPDRVSQPQHF.

The chain recombines TRBV7-9 with TRBJ2-5; TRBD2 matches at 9 bases. The CDR3 sequence is 15 residues long. J lost 2 bases, V lost 5 bases, and 6 bases had no gene match. Germline V lookup: CDR1 SEHNR, CDR2 FQNEAQ (reference sequence). This chain's CDR3 is CASSALAGFQETQYF. The CDR3 DNA sequence: TGTGCCAGCAGCGCGCTAGCGGGATTTCAAGAGACCCAGTACTTC.

Of note for this clonotype: The germline gene is not matched at one end of the junction; a read error may be the cause. The rearrangement links TRBV7-7 to TRBJ2-5; D is uncertain. CDR3 length equals 14 residues. From germline, CDR1 is SSHAT and CDR2 FNYEAQ (reference sequence). CDR3 in amino acids: CASSLRTGSETQYF. The CDR3 DNA reads as TGTGCTAGCAGCCTGAGGACGGGTTCTGAGACCCAGTACTTC.

This clonotype was observed once. V gene TRBV19 combines with J gene TRBJ2-3; unclear D gene. Germline V gives CDR1 LNHDA, CDR2 SQIVND (reference sequence). Between the trimmed V and J ends, which lost 3 bases and 6 bases, there was a span of 10 bases. The CDR3 loop spans 13 amino acids. In DNA, the CDR3 is TGTGCCAGTAGTATCGGTCTGGATGATACGCAGTATTTT. It codes for CASSIGLDDTQYF.

The chain is built from TRBV2 and TRBJ2-1; D unresolved. Germline lookup yields CDR1 SNHLY and CDR2 FYNNEI. V lost 6 bases and J 3 bases, leaving 3 bases between the germline ends. The CDR3 is 11 amino acids. The CDR3 bases are TGTGCCAGCAGGCTCTACAATGAGCAGTTCTTC. Amino acid sequence: CASRLYNEQFF.